The rows below give T cell receptor beta chains drawn from one sample of a study of CD8 T cells in ankylosing spondylitis. TCRdb re-called the 5' RACE reads with MiXCR, one entry per CDR3 protein. In the table there are around 100,000 distinct CDR3 sequences, 24% of which are singletons. The specimen sequenced was synovial fluid, either unsorted or a sorted T cell fraction (not recorded which). The origin of the receptors is a male donor with ankylosing spondylitis. CDR3s include the opening cysteine and the closing phenylalanine or tryptophan. Each record gives: V gene, clone size, J gene, D gene, CDR3 DNA, CDR3 protein. D genes are given only for firm matches. Rows may omit the clone size; those that give it use once, few, many or a size class.

V: TRBV18
size: NA
J: TRBJ2-1
D: TRBD2
DNA: TGTGCCAGCTCGGCGACTAGCGGGGCTAGCAATGAGCAGTTCTTC
CDR3: CASSATSGASNEQFF

V: TRBV6-2/TRBV6-3
size: NA
J: TRBJ2-5
D: NA
DNA: TGTGCCAGCAAGCCCCCAGGGGCATGGGCCCAGTACTTC
CDR3: CASKPPGAWAQYF

V: TRBV3-1
size: NA
J: TRBJ1-1
D: NA
DNA: TGTGCCAGCAGCCAAGTTTCGGAAGGGGCTGAAGCTTTCTTT
CDR3: CASSQVSEGAEAFF

V: TRBV6-1
size: NA
J: TRBJ1-4
D: NA
DNA: TGTGCCAGCAGTGAAAACTTCCAGGTGACAGGTCTACTTGAAAAACTGTTTTTT
CDR3: CASSENFQVTGLLEKLFF

V: TRBV5-1
size: NA
J: TRBJ2-1
D: NA
DNA: TGCGCCAGCAGCTTGGCCACAGGGACCCCCTACAATGAGCAGTTCTTC
CDR3: CASSLATGTPYNEQFF

V: TRBV12-3/TRBV12-4
size: many
J: TRBJ2-5
D: TRBD2
DNA: TGTGCCAGCAGCCGGACTAGCGGAGGGGGCGAGACCCAGTACTTC
CDR3: CASSRTSGGGETQYF

V: TRBV5-6
size: NA
J: TRBJ2-1
D: NA
DNA: TGTGCCAGCAGCCAGCCCTGGGACAATGAGCAGTTCTTC
CDR3: CASSQPWDNEQFF

V: TRBV2
size: many
J: TRBJ2-5
D: NA
DNA: TGTGCCAGCAGTGAGCCCCTAGGCGGAGAGACCCAGTACTTC
CDR3: CASSEPLGGETQYF

V: TRBV15
size: few
J: TRBJ2-2
D: TRBD1
DNA: TGTGCCACCAGCAGGGGGACAGGGACGGTCGGGGAGCTGTTTTTT
CDR3: CATSRGTGTVGELFF

V: TRBV7-2
size: NA
J: TRBJ2-7
D: NA
DNA: TGTGCCAGCAGCTTAGTTGGGGCCATCAACGAGCAGTACTTC
CDR3: CASSLVGAINEQYF

V: TRBV19
size: few
J: TRBJ2-2
D: NA
DNA: TGTGCCAGTAGTATACAACTCCTCACCGGGGAGCTGTTTTTT
CDR3: CASSIQLLTGELFF

V: TRBV12-3/TRBV12-4
size: NA
J: TRBJ2-1
D: NA
DNA: TGTGCCAGCTCATCGGTTCTTACGTCAGGGAGAGCTTACAATGAGCAGTTCTTC
CDR3: CASSSVLTSGRAYNEQFF

V: TRBV19
size: once
J: TRBJ1-5
D: NA
DNA: TGTGCCAGTAGTATAGATCTATTCGACAGGCGAAGGATCAATCAGCCCCAGCATTTT
CDR3: CASSIDLFDRRRINQPQHF

V: TRBV5-5
size: few
J: TRBJ1-1
D: NA
DNA: TGTGCCAGCCGTCTCCACGAGGGGCGCCTGAACACTGAAGCTTTCTTT
CDR3: CASRLHEGRLNTEAFF

V: TRBV5-1
size: NA
J: TRBJ2-3
D: TRBD1
DNA: TGCGCCAGCAGCACCGGGACAGATACCAGCACAGATACGCAGTATTTT
CDR3: CASSTGTDTSTDTQYF

V: TRBV7-2
size: few
J: TRBJ1-6
D: TRBD1
DNA: TGTGCCAGCAGCCCTCAAGCAGGGGGTAATTCACCCCTCCACTTT
CDR3: CASSPQAGGNSPLHF

V: TRBV5-1
size: NA
J: TRBJ2-1
D: NA
DNA: TGCGCCAGCAGCTTGGCAGGGGCCCACAATGAGCAGTTCTTC
CDR3: CASSLAGAHNEQFF

V: TRBV28
size: few
J: TRBJ1-5
D: NA
DNA: TGTGCCAGCAGCCTTGAAGGGGTAACTCAGCCCCAGCATTTT
CDR3: CASSLEGVTQPQHF

V: TRBV7-8
size: NA
J: TRBJ2-3
D: NA
DNA: TGTGCCAGCAGCTTAGCTCCGGGACGCAGCACAGATACGCAGTATTTT
CDR3: CASSLAPGRSTDTQYF

V: TRBV5-1
size: many
J: TRBJ2-1
D: NA
DNA: TGCGCCAGCAGCTGGAGTGGGTCCTACAATGAGCAGTTCTTC
CDR3: CASSWSGSYNEQFF

V: TRBV30
size: NA
J: TRBJ1-1
D: NA
DNA: TGTGCCTGGAGAAAACGGCCGAACACTGAAGCTTTCTTT
CDR3: CAWRKRPNTEAFF

V: TRBV4-1
size: few
J: TRBJ2-3
D: NA
DNA: TGCGCCAGCAGCCCACGTGTGTCAGATACGCAGTATTTT
CDR3: CASSPRVSDTQYF

V: TRBV7-9
size: NA
J: TRBJ2-5
D: NA
DNA: TGTGCCAGCAGCTTAGATTCGGCGGAAGAGACCCAGTACTTC
CDR3: CASSLDSAEETQYF

V: TRBV6-1
size: NA
J: TRBJ1-1
D: NA
DNA: TGTGCCAGCAGTCCCGGGGAAGGGACTGAAGCTTTCTTT
CDR3: CASSPGEGTEAFF

V: TRBV11-3
size: few
J: TRBJ2-2
D: NA
DNA: TGTGCCAGCACCCCCGGGACTGCGAACACCGGGGAGCTGTTTTTT
CDR3: CASTPGTANTGELFF

V: TRBV6-6
size: few
J: TRBJ1-2
D: NA
DNA: TGTACCAGCAGTTCGCAAAGATATGGCTACACCTTC
CDR3: CTSSSQRYGYTF

V: TRBV18
size: large
J: TRBJ2-3
D: TRBD1
DNA: TGTGCCAGCTCACCTGTCAGGACAGGGGCAGATACGCAGTATTTT
CDR3: CASSPVRTGADTQYF

V: TRBV24-1
size: few
J: TRBJ2-1
D: TRBD2
DNA: TGTGCCACCAGTGATCGACTAGCGGGAGTCTACAATGAGCAGTTCTTC
CDR3: CATSDRLAGVYNEQFF

V: TRBV12-3/TRBV12-4
size: many
J: TRBJ2-2
D: NA
DNA: TGTGCCAGCAGTTTAGACCGGAACACCGGGGAGCTGTTTTTT
CDR3: CASSLDRNTGELFF

V: TRBV7-2
size: few
J: TRBJ1-5
D: TRBD1
DNA: TGTGCCAGCAGCTCCCGGACAGGGGACAATCAGCCCCAGCATTTT
CDR3: CASSSRTGDNQPQHF

V: TRBV20-1
size: few
J: TRBJ1-5
D: NA
DNA: TGCAGTGCTAGCATTCAGGGCGCAACCTTATATAGCAATCAGCCCCAGCATTTT
CDR3: CSASIQGATLYSNQPQHF

V: TRBV5-1
size: NA
J: TRBJ2-1
D: TRBD2
DNA: TGCGCCAGCAGCCTAGTACCGGGACTAGCGCTTGTCAGTGAGCAGTTCTTC
CDR3: CASSLVPGLALVSEQFF

V: TRBV7-9
size: few
J: TRBJ2-3
D: NA
DNA: TGTGCCAGCAGCTTAGCGGGGGGCAGTGCCGTTCGGGATACGCAGTATTTT
CDR3: CASSLAGGSAVRDTQYF

V: TRBV12-3/TRBV12-4
size: NA
J: TRBJ1-5
D: TRBD1
DNA: TGTGCCAGCAGTTACACAGGGGCGAGACAGCCCCAGCATTTT
CDR3: CASSYTGARQPQHF

V: TRBV7-2
size: NA
J: TRBJ2-2
D: NA
DNA: TGTGCCAGCAGCTTAATGAGACTAAACACCGGGGAGCTGTTTTTT
CDR3: CASSLMRLNTGELFF

V: TRBV2
size: many
J: TRBJ2-1
D: TRBD2
DNA: TGTGCCAGCAGTGAGACTAGCGGTGGGGTGGGCAATGAGCAGTTCTTC
CDR3: CASSETSGGVGNEQFF

V: TRBV6-5
size: NA
J: TRBJ1-6
D: NA
DNA: TGTGCCAGCAGTTATTCTGCCCCGGGCCCCTATAATTCACCCCTCCACTTT
CDR3: CASSYSAPGPYNSPLHF

V: TRBV9
size: few
J: TRBJ2-6
D: TRBD1
DNA: TGTGCCAGCAGCCCCCGGGACAGAACCTCTGGGGCCAACGTCCTGACTTTC
CDR3: CASSPRDRTSGANVLTF

V: TRBV5-5
size: NA
J: TRBJ2-7
D: TRBD1
DNA: TGTGCCAGCAGCTCGAACGCCGGGACAGGGGAGGACGAGCAGTACTTC
CDR3: CASSSNAGTGEDEQYF

V: TRBV7-2
size: NA
J: TRBJ1-1
D: NA
DNA: TGTGCCAGCAGACGACAGAACACTGAAGCTTTCTTT
CDR3: CASRRQNTEAFF

V: TRBV24-1
size: NA
J: TRBJ2-2
D: NA
DNA: TGTGCCACCGGACAACATTACACCGGGGAGCTGTTTTTT
CDR3: CATGQHYTGELFF

V: TRBV9
size: few
J: TRBJ1-6
D: NA
DNA: TGTGCCAGTTCGGAGGGTCCTAATTCACCCCTCCACTTT
CDR3: CASSEGPNSPLHF

V: TRBV20-1
size: many
J: TRBJ2-1
D: NA
DNA: TGCAGTGCTAGAGTTCGAGGGCTCTATGAGCAGTTCTTC
CDR3: CSARVRGLYEQFF

V: TRBV4-2
size: NA
J: TRBJ2-5
D: NA
DNA: TGTGCCAGCAGCCAAGGGGACGCCGCGGAGACCCAGTACTTC
CDR3: CASSQGDAAETQYF

V: TRBV20-1
size: many
J: TRBJ1-3
D: NA
DNA: TGCAGTGCTACTCCGGGCCGAGACACCATATATTTT
CDR3: CSATPGRDTIYF

V: TRBV4-2
size: many
J: TRBJ2-1
D: NA
DNA: TGTGCCAGCAGCCAAGGGCCCCTCCGGTTCTTC
CDR3: CASSQGPLRFF

V: TRBV4-1
size: NA
J: TRBJ1-1
D: NA
DNA: TGCGCCAGCAGCCAAGTCATGAACACTGAAGCTTTCTTT
CDR3: CASSQVMNTEAFF

V: TRBV30
size: NA
J: TRBJ2-2
D: NA
DNA: TGTGCCTGGCTACAGTGGGCGAACACCGGGGAGCTGTTTTTT
CDR3: CAWLQWANTGELFF

V: TRBV5-1
size: NA
J: TRBJ2-6
D: NA
DNA: TGCGCCAGCAGCTTGGTCAGGGCGGCTGGGGCCAACGTCCTGACTTTC
CDR3: CASSLVRAAGANVLTF

V: TRBV18
size: few
J: TRBJ2-1
D: TRBD2
DNA: TGTGCCAGCTCACTCCTAGGTAGCGGGATGTACAATGAGCAGTTCTTC
CDR3: CASSLLGSGMYNEQFF

V: TRBV11-3
size: NA
J: TRBJ2-2
D: NA
DNA: TGTGCCAGCAGCCTAGTGGGCCCGGACGCCGGGGAGCTGTTTTTT
CDR3: CASSLVGPDAGELFF

V: TRBV27
size: few
J: TRBJ2-7
D: NA
DNA: TGTGCCAGCAGTTCCCTTGGCGGAGGGACCTACGAGCAGTACTTC
CDR3: CASSSLGGGTYEQYF

V: TRBV12-3/TRBV12-4
size: NA
J: TRBJ2-3
D: NA
DNA: TGTGCCAGCAGTTTAGTGCTTGGGGCGGTCACAGATACGCAGTATTTT
CDR3: CASSLVLGAVTDTQYF

V: TRBV20-1
size: many
J: TRBJ1-5
D: NA
DNA: TGCAGTGCTAGAGATACGGGGTTCGAACAGCCCCAGCATTTT
CDR3: CSARDTGFEQPQHF

V: TRBV6-2/TRBV6-3
size: few
J: TRBJ1-1
D: NA
DNA: TGTGCCAGCAGTAGAAACAGACTGAACACTGAAGCTTTCTTT
CDR3: CASSRNRLNTEAFF

V: TRBV3-1
size: few
J: TRBJ2-1
D: TRBD2
DNA: TGTGCCAGCAGCCAAGGGACTAGTGCAATTTCCTACAATGAGCAGTTCTTC
CDR3: CASSQGTSAISYNEQFF

V: TRBV20-1
size: NA
J: TRBJ1-2
D: NA
DNA: TGCAGTGCTCCGACAGTTAACTATGGCTACACCTTC
CDR3: CSAPTVNYGYTF

V: TRBV20-1
size: NA
J: TRBJ2-1
D: TRBD1
DNA: TGCAGTGCTAGAGGGGACAGGTCCAATGAGCAGTTCTTC
CDR3: CSARGDRSNEQFF

V: TRBV7-9
size: once
J: TRBJ1-2
D: NA
DNA: TGTGCCAGCAGCCCCACAGATGGCTACACCTTC
CDR3: CASSPTDGYTF

V: TRBV10-3
size: few
J: TRBJ2-2
D: TRBD2
DNA: TGTGCCATCAGTGAACGACCTAGCGGGAGGGCCAACGGGGAGCTGTTTTTT
CDR3: CAISERPSGRANGELFF